This T cell receptor beta chain was recorded in a study of T-cell memory formation after mild COVID-19. Study information: The TCR clusters were mostly specific to one donor.

One entry per CDR3 protein results from TCRdb running MiXCR on the 5' RACE reads. The sample shows 240,000 or so distinct CDR3 sequences, around 10% of them seen only once. With V trimmed by 6 bases and J by 7 bases, 5 bases remained unmatched. The CDR3 has 11 amino acids. Germline CDR1 is DFQATT and CDR2 is SNEGSKA (reference sequence). This clonotype was found many times. Sequenced input: PBMCs or a T cell subset sorted from them (not recorded which). This chain uses TRBV20-1 with TRBJ1-1; TRBD1 agrees at 7 bases. The origin of this receptor is a young man who had mild COVID-19 (a few samples of this study predate the infection). Cell type and time point are not known. CDR3 bases: TGCAGTGCCCCACAGGGGAATGAAGCTTTCTTT. Its translation is CSAPQGNEAFF.